These 27 T cell receptor beta chains originate from one sample sequenced in a study of human T cells and chemical hapten exposure. Extraction yielded total RNA from whole blood (unfractionated). The library put unique molecular identifiers onto individual cDNA molecules. TCRdb processed the reads anew with MiXCR; each CDR3 protein has one entry. This table holds about 120,000 distinct CDR3 sequences, around 9% found once. Sequenced sample: whole blood. The receptors were gathered from a human donor in good health. Some clones in this sample may be carry-over from other donors' samples.

This chain joins TRBV6-4 and TRBJ2-1; a possible D gene is TRBD2 (6 bases). Trimming pared 3 bases from V and 3 bases from J, leaving 12 bases between. This CDR3 comprises 15 residues. CDR1 is MRHNA and CDR2 is SNTAGT in the germline V gene. The CDR3 DNA is TGTGCCAGCAGTGAGCAGGGACTGGGCTACAATGAGCAGTTCTTC. This translates into CASSEQGLGYNEQFF.

This clonotype has more than one count but fewer than ten. The chain recombines TRBV6-2 or TRBV6-3 with TRBJ2-7; D is undetermined. V lost 5 bases to trimming and J lost 3 bases, with 11 bases between them. The CDR3 runs to 13 residues. Germline-derived CDR1 and CDR2 are MNHEY and SVGEGT. CDR3 bases: TGTGCCAGCAGTGCAGCCATGCACTACGAGCAGTACTTC. As protein: CASSAAMHYEQYF.

In this sample, this clonotype turned up a few times. The chain uses TRBV6-2 or TRBV6-3 and TRBJ2-7; possibly TRBD1 or TRBD2 for D (5 bases each). The CDR3 extends over 16 amino acids. Trimming removed 6 bases at V and 0 bases at J, with 18 bases between. CDR1 and CDR2 (germline): MNHEY, SVGEGT. The CDR3 DNA sequence: TGTGCCAGCAGCTCGGGGACGGCCCTTCGCTCCTACGAGCAGTACTTC. It yields the protein CASSSGTALRSYEQYF.

This clonotype showed up many times. The V and J genes are TRBV7-9 and TRBJ1-6, with TRBD1 identical over 8 bases. Trimming at V came to 5 bases and at J to 10 bases, leaving 13 bases not matched to a gene. CDR1 is SEHNR and CDR2 is FQNEAQ in the germline V gene (reference sequence). The CDR3 extends over 16 amino acids. CDR3 sequence (DNA): TGTGCCAGCAGCGCAGGGGGCAGGGGTATTTCCTCACCCCTCCACTTT. Translation: CASSAGGRGISSPLHF.

This clonotype was recorded a few times. The V call is TRBV6-6, the J call TRBJ2-7; no clear D. Germline V gene lookup returns CDR1 MNHNY and CDR2 SVGAGI (reference sequence). With 5 bases removed from V and 0 bases from J, the gap between germline ends came to 8 bases. The CDR3 is made up of 13 amino acids. This chain's CDR3 is CASSVSSSYEQYF. The CDR3 DNA follows: TGTGCCAGCAGTGTCAGCAGCTCCTACGAGCAGTACTTC.

The sample holds many counts of this clonotype. V gene TRBV4-3 combines with J gene TRBJ1-6; maybe TRBD1 (5 bases). V lost 3 bases, J lost 8 bases, and 8 bases lay in between. The germline V gene encodes CDR1 LGHNA and CDR2 YSLEER. There are 13 residues in the CDR3. The CDR3 region is CASSQGLDSPLHF. The CDR3 DNA reads as TGCGCCAGCAGCCAGGGACTGGATTCACCCCTCCACTTT.

This clonotype has a handful of counts. CDR3 coding DNA: TGCAGCGCCGGCGGGGCAGGGGCACCTCAAGAGACCCAGTACTTC. Translated, it gives CSAGGAGAPQETQYF. The V gene is TRBV29-1, the J gene TRBJ2-5; either TRBD1 or TRBD2 may fit D (6 bases each). This CDR3 has 15 residues. V shed 7 bases and J shed 2 bases, with 20 bases lying between them. CDR1 SQVTM and CDR2 ANQGSEA come from the germline V gene.

The chain carries TRBV10-3 and TRBJ1-2; no reliable D call. CDR1 is ENHRY, CDR2 SYGVKD, per germline. This CDR3 comprises 9 residues. The CDR3 region is CAPLRGYTF. The DNA of the CDR3 is TGTGCGCCGCTCCGTGGCTACACCTTC.

The gene calls are TRBV2 and TRBJ2-5; weak D call: TRBD2 (5 bases). CDR3 size: 18 residues. Trimming cost V 0 bases and J 5 bases, with 22 bases left between them. Germline CDR1 and CDR2: SNHLY and FYNNEI. The CDR3 nucleotides are TGTGCCAGCAGTGAAGCGCTATATCGGGGTCTCATGGCGGAGACCCAGTACTTC. Translating gives CASSEALYRGLMAETQYF.

In its sample, this clonotype was seen a few times. The chain carries TRBV5-1 and TRBJ2-7; no definite D call. V was cut by 0 bases and J by 3 bases, with 7 bases left in between. This CDR3 spans 13 amino acids. Germline CDR1 is SGHRS and CDR2 is YFSETQ. CDR3 in DNA: TGCGCCAGCAGCTTGGGACGGAACTACGAGCAGTACTTC. Protein sequence: CASSLGRNYEQYF.

The sample holds many counts of this clonotype. This chain connects TRBV10-3 to TRBJ2-3; TRBD1 aligns across 9 bases. With V trimmed by 3 bases and J by 1 base, 11 bases remained unmatched. CDR1 and CDR2 from the germline V gene are ENHRY and SYGVKD. The CDR3 is made up of 18 amino acids. CDR3 in amino acids: CAISDGTGSRGRTDTQYF. In nucleotides, the CDR3 is TGTGCCATCAGTGACGGGACAGGGTCCCGAGGCCGCACAGATACGCAGTATTTT.

This clonotype has more than one count but fewer than ten. The rearrangement uses TRBV5-1 and TRBJ2-4, with D possibly called TRBD1 or TRBD2 (5 bases each). This CDR3 contains 12 residues. The germline CDR1 and CDR2 sequences are SGHRS and YFSETQ. The germline V and J ends were trimmed by 4 bases and 9 bases, with 11 bases remaining between them. Here the CDR3 reads CASSDGAAIQYF. Here the CDR3 DNA reads TGCGCCAGCAGCGACGGGGCGGCCATTCAGTACTTC.

This clonotype was seen many times. The rearrangement links TRBV2 to TRBJ2-1, with D uncertain. The CDR3 is made up of 15 amino acids. V lost 6 bases, J lost 0 bases, and 12 bases lay in between. The germline gives CDR1 SNHLY, CDR2 FYNNEI. The CDR3 reads CASSFDLSSYNEQFF. CDR3 nucleotides: TGTGCCAGCAGCTTCGACTTAAGCTCCTACAATGAGCAGTTCTTC. The entire variable domain, with the rest obtained from reference TRBV2 and TRBJ2-1, is as follows: EPEVTQTPSHQVTQMGQEVILRCVPISNHLYFYWYRQILGQKVEFLVSFYNNEISEKSEIFDDQFSVERPDGSNFTLKIRSTKLEDSAMYFCASSFDLSSYNEQFFGPGTRLTVL.

This clonotype came up many times. The chain carries TRBV20-1 and TRBJ2-2; D might be TRBD1 (5 bases). CDR1 and CDR2 from the germline V gene are DFQATT and SNEGSKA (reference sequence). Trimming left V 0 bases short and J 6 bases short, with 17 bases between. The CDR3 length is 16 residues. This CDR3 is CSARDRRGAVPGELFF. CDR3 DNA sequence: TGCAGTGCTAGAGATCGAAGGGGCGCAGTACCCGGGGAGCTGTTTTTT.

This clonotype was observed at least ten times. V is TRBV27 and J is TRBJ1-5; D is possibly TRBD1 (5 bases). Looked up from germline, CDR1 is MNHEY and CDR2 is SMNVEV (reference sequence). V lost 0 bases and J 5 bases, leaving 11 bases between the germline ends. The length of the CDR3 is 15 residues. The CDR3 here is CASSLSLLGDQPQHF. The CDR3 bases are TGTGCCAGCAGTTTATCTCTCCTAGGGGATCAGCCCCAGCATTTT.

This clonotype has ten or more counts. The chain joins TRBV6-1 to TRBJ1-4; no reliable D call. Germline V lookup: CDR1 MNHNS, CDR2 SASEGT. Deletions cut 2 bases from V and 4 bases from J, with 5 bases between. CDR3 length: 13 residues. CDR3 in amino acids: CASSETVNEKLFF. CDR3 sequence (DNA): TGTGCCAGCAGTGAAACAGTTAATGAAAAACTGTTTTTT.

Many counts were recorded for this clonotype. The chain is built from TRBV18 and TRBJ1-2, with D unclear. CDR1 and CDR2 from the germline V gene are KGHSH and LQKENI. This CDR3 has 15 amino acids. V was pared by 3 bases and J by 0 bases, with 11 bases between. This chain's CDR3 is CASSPQDGANYGYTF. CDR3 sequence (DNA): TGTGCCAGCTCACCTCAGGACGGCGCTAACTATGGCTACACCTTC.

This clonotype was counted between two and nine times. The CDR3 here is CASSEAGSGANVLTF. For the CDR3, the DNA is TGTGCCAGCAGTGAGGCAGGGTCAGGGGCCAACGTCCTGACTTTC. This chain links TRBV25-1 with TRBJ2-6; tentative D call: TRBD1 (5 bases). Trimming took off 3 bases at V and 4 bases at J, with 10 bases between the two ends. The CDR3 spans 15 residues. In germline, CDR1 is MGHDK, CDR2 SYGVNS.

This clonotype was seen at least ten times. V is TRBV4-3 and J is TRBJ1-1; D may be TRBD1 (6 bases). V lost 1 base to trimming and J lost 3 bases, with 12 bases between them. CDR1 is LGHNA, CDR2 YSLEER, per germline. The CDR3 is 15 amino acids. The CDR3 DNA follows: TGCGCCAGCAGCCAAGGGTCGACAGGCTACACTGAAGCTTTCTTT. It yields the protein CASSQGSTGYTEAFF.

The rearrangement uses TRBV10-3 and TRBJ2-3, with TRBD2 as a possible D gene (6 bases). The CDR3 covers 13 residues. Per the germline V gene, CDR1 is ENHRY and CDR2 is SYGVKD. V dropped 8 bases and J dropped 4 bases, with 13 bases sitting between them. CDR3 in DNA: TGTGCCATCGCGGAGGGATGGTCAGATACGCAGTATTTT. This sequence encodes CAIAEGWSDTQYF.

This clonotype has more than one count but fewer than ten. This chain links TRBV5-1 with TRBJ2-5; a possible D gene is TRBD1 (6 bases). Germline lookup yields CDR1 SGHRS and CDR2 YFSETQ. The CDR3 is 13 amino acids. V dropped 0 bases and J dropped 6 bases, with 9 bases sitting between them. CDR3 sequence (DNA): TGCGCCAGCAGCTTGGGGACAGAGAAGACCCAGTACTTC. Translating it yields CASSLGTEKTQYF. Complete variable domain (other parts from reference TRBV5-1 and TRBJ2-5): KAGVTQTPRYLIKTRGQQVTLSCSPISGHRSVSWYQQTPGQGLQFLFEYFSETQRNKGNFPGRFSGRQFSNSRSEMNVSTLELGDSALYLCASSLGTEKTQYFGPGTRLLVL.

The chain is built from TRBV5-1 and TRBJ2-7, with D unresolved. Trimming cost V 6 bases and J 3 bases, with 16 bases left between them. Germline values: CDR1 SGHRS, CDR2 YFSETQ. There are 14 residues in the CDR3. CDR3 coding DNA: TGCGCCAGCAATACCTATAACGACGGCTACGAGCAGTACTTC. This sequence encodes CASNTYNDGYEQYF.

This clonotype was observed many times. The chain recombines TRBV6-1 with TRBJ1-1, with D perhaps matching TRBD1 (6 bases). CDR1 is MNHNS and CDR2 is SASEGT in the germline V gene. There are 14 residues in the CDR3. V dropped 5 bases and J dropped 5 bases, with 15 bases sitting between them. The CDR3 sequence is CASSTQGFLTEAFF. CDR3 DNA: TGTGCCAGCAGTACCCAGGGGTTTCTGACTGAAGCTTTCTTT.

The chain uses TRBV7-2 and TRBJ2-3; tentatively, D is TRBD1 or TRBD2 (7 bases each). Trimming took 2 bases from V and 2 from J, leaving 11 bases between them. This CDR3 spans 15 amino acids. Germline V gene lookup returns CDR1 SGHTA and CDR2 FQGNSA. The CDR3 loop reads CASSLQGGTTDTQYF. DNA of the CDR3: TGTGCCAGCAGCTTACAGGGGGGGACCACAGATACGCAGTATTTT.

This clonotype has a handful of counts. The V gene is TRBV19, the J gene TRBJ1-5; no reliable D call. The CDR3 covers 12 residues. CDR1 is LNHDA and CDR2 is SQIVND in the germline V gene (reference sequence). Trimming cost V 4 bases and J 3 bases, with 4 bases left between them. The DNA for the CDR3 is TGTGCCAGTAGTACGTCCAATCAGCCCCAGCATTTT. Translated: CASSTSNQPQHF.

This clonotype was observed a handful of times. This sequence joins TRBV10-3 and TRBJ2-7, with TRBD1 matching 10 bases. Germline V gene lookup returns CDR1 ENHRY and CDR2 SYGVKD. Trimming at V came to 0 bases and at J to 5 bases, leaving 1 base not matched to a gene. CDR3 length equals 14 residues. The CDR3 DNA reads TGTGCCATCAGTGAGTCGGGACAGGGGCACGAGCAGTACTTC. Amino acids: CAISESGQGHEQYF.

This clonotype was seen only a few times. The rearrangement links TRBV12-5 to TRBJ2-1, with TRBD1 matching over 12 bases. Trimming removed 0 bases from V and 4 bases from J; junction bases left unmatched: 4. This CDR3 has 17 amino acids. Germline lookup yields CDR1 LGHNT and CDR2 FRNRAP. The chain's CDR3 is CASGLVGTGGRYNEQFF. The CDR3 region has the DNA TGTGCTAGTGGTTTGGTAGGGACAGGGGGCAGGTACAATGAGCAGTTCTTC. Complete variable domain (other parts from reference TRBV12-5 and TRBJ2-1): DARVTQTPRHKVTEMGQEVTMRCQPILGHNTVFWYRQTMMQGLELLAYFRNRAPLDDSGMPKDRFSAEMPDATLATLKIQPSEPRDSAVYFCASGLVGTGGRYNEQFFGPGTRLTVL.